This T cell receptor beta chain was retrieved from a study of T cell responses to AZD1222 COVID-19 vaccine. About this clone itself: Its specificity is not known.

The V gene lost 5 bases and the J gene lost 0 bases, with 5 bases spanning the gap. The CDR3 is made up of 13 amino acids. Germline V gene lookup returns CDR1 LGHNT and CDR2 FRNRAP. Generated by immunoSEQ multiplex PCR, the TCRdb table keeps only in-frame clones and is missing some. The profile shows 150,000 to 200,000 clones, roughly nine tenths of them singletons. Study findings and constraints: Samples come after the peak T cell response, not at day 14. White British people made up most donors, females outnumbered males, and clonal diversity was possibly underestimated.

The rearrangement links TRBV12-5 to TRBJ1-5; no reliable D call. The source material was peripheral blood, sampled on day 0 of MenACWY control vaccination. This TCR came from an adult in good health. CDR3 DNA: TGTGCTAGTGGTGCGTTTAGCAATCAGCCCCAGCATTTT. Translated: CASGAFSNQPQHF.